This T cell receptor beta chain was documented in a study of T cell repertoires in cytomegalovirus infection. Study-wide context: The study used recently identified HLA-C-restricted and well-studied HLA-B-restricted CMV epitopes.

TCRdb ran MiXCR on the reads and lists one entry per CDR3 protein. The sample shows hundreds of thousands of distinct CDR3 sequences, around 30% of them seen only once. The CDR3 covers 16 residues. V lost 10 bases and J lost 3; bases outside the gene matches: 16. Looked up from germline, CDR1 is LNHDA and CDR2 is SQIVND (reference sequence). This clonotype was recorded a few times. What it recognizes is unknown. The clonotype originates from a human donor in good health (CMV status not recorded). Some clones in this sample may be carry-over from other donors' samples. The chain links TRBV19 to TRBJ1-2; TRBD1 aligns across 8 bases. The material sequenced was cultured PBMCs, taken from culture after CMV antigen stimulation. CDR3 in DNA: TGTGCCACGTCGAGGGCAGGGGGCATGATCGACTATGGCTACACCTTC. This sequence encodes CATSRAGGMIDYGYTF.